These T cell receptor beta chains were read from a single sample in a study of blood T cell repertoires in COVID-19. TCRdb keeps only in-frame clones here, not all; method: immunoSEQ multiplex PCR. The data hold about 200,000 clones, with roughly 80% observed a single time. Sequencing input: peripheral blood. These receptors all stem from a man aged 60 to 69 with COVID-19, enrolled during active disease. CDR3s include the opening cysteine and the closing phenylalanine or tryptophan. The D gene is left open where the match is weak. Size is stated for part of the rows, as once, few or many counts, or as a class when the clone is expanded.

>TRBV30|TRBJ2-7|13|NA|NA
TGTGCCTGGAGTGTAGATCAGGGCTACGAGCAGTACTTC
CAWSVDQGYEQYF
>TRBV19|TRBJ1-2|19|few|TRBD1
TGTGCCAGTAGTACACCCGTACCCGGGACAGGGGCGCTGCTGGGTGGCTACACCTTC
CASSTPVPGTGALLGGYTF
>TRBV4-2|TRBJ2-7|15|NA|TRBD2
TGTGCCAGCAGCCAACGAGCGGGATTAACCTACGAGCAGTACTTC
CASSQRAGLTYEQYF
>TRBV12-3/TRBV12-4|TRBJ1-5|13|NA|NA
TGTGCCAGCAGTTCCGGGGGGAATCAGCCCCAGCATTTT
CASSSGGNQPQHF
>TRBV6-5|TRBJ1-1|13|NA|NA
TGTGCCGGCAGGTTCGGGTCGAACACTGAAGCTTTCTTT
CAGRFGSNTEAFF
>TRBV19|TRBJ2-7|15|NA|TRBD1
TGTGCCAGTAGTCCAACAGGGGCGAGAAGCTACGAGCAGTACTTC
CASSPTGARSYEQYF
>TRBV7-9|TRBJ1-4|14|NA|TRBD1
TGTGCCAGCAGTTCGGGACAGGGAAGGGAAAAACTGTTTTTT
CASSSGQGREKLFF
>TRBV5-1|TRBJ2-7|13|NA|NA
TGCGCCACCAAGGGTACAGGGTTGGGGGAGCAGTACTTC
CATKGTGLGEQYF
>TRBV6-5|TRBJ1-2|15|NA|NA
TGTGCCAGCAGTTACCGCTCCGTACTCAACTATGGCTACACCTTC
CASSYRSVLNYGYTF
>TRBV9|TRBJ1-1|18|NA|TRBD1
TGTGCCAGCAGCCCATCCCTCCTATCCGGGACAGCGTCCACTGAAGCTTTCTTT
CASSPSLLSGTASTEAFF
>TRBV12-3/TRBV12-4|TRBJ1-2|13|few|TRBD1
TGTGCCAGCAGTTATGGGACAGGGGATGGCTACACCTTC
CASSYGTGDGYTF
>TRBV15|TRBJ1-5|14|few|NA
TGTGCCACCAGCAGTGTAGGGGGAGATCAGCCCCAGCATTTT
CATSSVGGDQPQHF
>TRBV6-1|TRBJ1-1|15|few|TRBD1
TGTGCCAGCAGTGAAGGGACAGGGTGGATCACTGAAGCTTTCTTT
CASSEGTGWITEAFF
>TRBV24-1|TRBJ2-3|14|NA|NA
TGTGCCACCAGTGGAACTCAGGGCCCAGATACGCAGTATTTT
CATSGTQGPDTQYF
>TRBV10-1|TRBJ1-6|13|once|TRBD1
TGCGCCAGCTCCTCCAGGGGGGATTCACCCCTCCACTTT
CASSSRGDSPLHF
>TRBV4-2|TRBJ2-7|13|NA|TRBD2
TGTGCCAGCAGCCAAGCCCTAGCGGGCGAGCAGTACTTC
CASSQALAGEQYF
>TRBV27|TRBJ1-6|13|NA|TRBD1
TGTGCCAGCAGGGGACAGTATAATTCACCCCTCCACTTT
CASRGQYNSPLHF
>TRBV11-2|TRBJ1-1|15|NA|NA
TGTGCCAGCAGCCCCCAAGGAGGGCTGTATACTGAAGCTTTCTTT
CASSPQGGLYTEAFF
>TRBV15|TRBJ1-1|16|few|TRBD1
TGTGCCACCAGCAGAGATAGGGACAGGGGAAAATCTGAAGCTTTCTTT
CATSRDRDRGKSEAFF
>TRBV27|TRBJ1-5|14|NA|NA
TGTGCCAGCAGCCTTACCCCAACAATTCAGCCCCAGCATTTT
CASSLTPTIQPQHF
>TRBV11-2|TRBJ1-1|15|NA|TRBD1
TGTGCCAGCAGCACCCGACAGGGCTTGAACACTGAAGCTTTCTTT
CASSTRQGLNTEAFF
>TRBV5-4|TRBJ1-4|16|NA|NA
TGTGCCAGCAGCGTAACAGGAAAAGCAACTAATGAAAAACTGTTTTTT
CASSVTGKATNEKLFF
>TRBV12-5|TRBJ1-1|14|few|NA
TGTGCTAGTGGTTTGGCTACAGGGTACACTGAAGCTTTCTTT
CASGLATGYTEAFF
>TRBV7-2|TRBJ1-2|14|NA|NA
TGTGCCAGCAGCTTAGATCCGGGTGCCTATGGCTACACCTTC
CASSLDPGAYGYTF
>TRBV5-1|TRBJ1-4|15|NA|NA
TGCGCCAGCTCCTTCGGGTCTGGGGGGGATGAAAAACTGTTTTTT
CASSFGSGGDEKLFF
>TRBV27|TRBJ1-5|15|NA|TRBD1
TGTGCCAGCAGTTTCCGTAGGACAGGTCTGCCGGCCCAGCATTTT
CASSFRRTGLPAQHF
>TRBV19|TRBJ1-2|16|NA|TRBD1
TGTGCCAGTAGCCAACGGGGCCCGACAGGGAACTATGGCTACACCTTC
CASSQRGPTGNYGYTF
>TRBV3-1/TRBV3-2|TRBJ1-2|14|NA|NA
TGTGCCAGCAGCCCCCGGGGGGACTCCTTGGGCTACACCTTC
CASSPRGDSLGYTF
>TRBV12-3/TRBV12-4|TRBJ2-7|13|few|NA
TGTGCCAGCAGTTTGAGTCCAACCTACGAGCAGTACTTC
CASSLSPTYEQYF
>TRBV6-2/TRBV6-3|TRBJ1-1|14|NA|TRBD1
TGTGCCAGCAGTCCCAGGGGACAGGGGATGCCTGCTTTCTTT
CASSPRGQGMPAFF
>TRBV25-1|TRBJ1-4|15|few|NA
TGTGCCAGCAGTCGATCAGGGGTAACTAATGAAAAACTGTTTTTT
CASSRSGVTNEKLFF
>TRBV12-3/TRBV12-4|TRBJ2-7|12|NA|NA
TGTGCCAGCAGTGGAGGGACAGCCGAGCAGTACTTC
CASSGGTAEQYF
>TRBV27|TRBJ1-2|12|NA|NA
TGTGCCAGCAGTCCCCGGGGCTATGGCTACACCTTC
CASSPRGYGYTF
>TRBV29-1|TRBJ2-3|13|NA|TRBD1
TGCAGCGTCCGGGACAGGGGGACAGATACGCAGTATTTT
CSVRDRGTDTQYF
>TRBV7-9|TRBJ2-2|15|NA|NA
TGTGCCAGCAGCTTAGAGGAGGGTAGCACCGGGGAGCTGTTTTTT
CASSLEEGSTGELFF
>TRBV7-9|TRBJ1-2|13|NA|NA
TGTGCCAGCAGCTTCCGGACAGATTATGGCTACACCTTC
CASSFRTDYGYTF
>TRBV20-1|TRBJ1-5|15|NA|NA
TGCAGTGCGAGTCGGGGGGCCTATAGCAATCAGCCCCAGCATTTT
CSASRGAYSNQPQHF
>TRBV18|TRBJ2-5|14|once|NA
TGTGCCAGCTCACCACCGTCGGGATGGGAGACCCAGTACTTC
CASSPPSGWETQYF
>TRBV6-1|TRBJ2-5|16|NA|TRBD1
TGTGCCAGCAGTGATTCTCCGGGACAGGGCCAAGAGACCCAGTACTTC
CASSDSPGQGQETQYF
>TRBV12-5|TRBJ1-1|15|NA|TRBD1
TGTGCTAGTGGTTTGGGACAGGGGGAGGTTACTGAAGCTTTCTTT
CASGLGQGEVTEAFF
>TRBV18|TRBJ2-2|13|NA|NA
TGTGCCAGCTCACCGCGTTTGGCCGGGGAGCTGTTTTTT
CASSPRLAGELFF